This is a list of T cell receptor beta chains from one sample in a study of shared clonotypes between healthy human individuals. Using immunoSEQ multiplex PCR, the repertoire was profiled, and TCRdb retains in-frame clones only, with some absent. The top ten hold 0.1% to 0.15% of the sample, which has more than 2 million clones, 90% to 95% seen once. The sample was naive CD4+ T cells sorted from blood. Every receptor here comes from a man between 18 and 29 years old in good health. CDR3s include the opening cysteine and the closing phenylalanine or tryptophan. D genes are given only for firm matches. Part of the rows lack a size; the others show once, few, many or a class for expanded clones.

abundance	v_gene	d_gene	j_gene	CDR3aa	CDR3nt
-	TRBV11-2	-	TRBJ2-3	CASSPGPVGADTQYF	TGTGCCAGCAGCCCAGGGCCCGTAGGGGCAGATACGCAGTATTTT
-	TRBV7-8	TRBD2	TRBJ2-5	CASSLLMAGGPRETQYF	TGTGCCAGCAGCTTATTAATGGCGGGGGGGCCACGAGAGACCCAGTACTTC
-	TRBV5-4	-	TRBJ2-1	CASSLAGTSSYNEQFF	TGTGCCAGCAGCTTAGCTGGAACTAGCTCCTACAATGAGCAGTTCTTC
once	TRBV18	-	TRBJ1-5	CASSPPNQPQHF	TGTGCCAGCTCACCGCCTAATCAGCCCCAGCATTTT
-	TRBV5-1	TRBD1	TRBJ1-1	CASSEGQGSTEAFF	TGCGCCAGCAGCGAGGGACAGGGGAGCACTGAAGCTTTCTTT
-	TRBV29-1	-	TRBJ1-1	CSVRPPVNTEAFF	TGCAGCGTTCGTCCCCCTGTGAACACTGAAGCTTTCTTT
-	TRBV7-3	TRBD2	TRBJ2-2	CASSPSRVAGVTGELFF	TGTGCCAGCAGCCCAAGTCGGGTAGCGGGGGTCACCGGGGAGCTGTTTTTT
-	TRBV7-2	-	TRBJ2-7	CASSLFGESSYEQYF	TGTGCCAGCAGCTTATTTGGGGAGAGCTCCTACGAGCAGTACTTC
-	TRBV19	-	TRBJ1-2	CASSIDAGNYGYTF	TGTGCCAGTAGTATAGATGCAGGAAACTATGGCTACACCTTC
-	TRBV5-1	-	TRBJ2-3	CASSPSKGSDTQYF	TGCGCCAGCAGCCCGAGTAAGGGATCAGATACGCAGTATTTT
-	TRBV11-2	-	TRBJ1-1	CASSLPLGGNTEAFF	TGTGCCAGCAGCTTACCCCTCGGGGGGAACACTGAAGCTTTCTTT
once	TRBV30	-	TRBJ2-7	CAWSVQDRGPRGEQYF	TGTGCCTGGAGTGTACAGGATCGCGGACCGAGGGGAGAGCAGTACTTC
-	TRBV7-9	-	TRBJ1-6	CASNSGRPDSPLHF	TGTGCCAGCAATTCCGGACGGCCTGATTCACCCCTCCACTTT
-	TRBV5-1	TRBD1	TRBJ1-4	CASSLTGQVTNEKLFF	TGCGCCAGCAGCTTAACCGGACAGGTGACTAATGAAAAACTGTTTTTT
-	TRBV28	-	TRBJ2-7	CAGGTLYEQYF	TGTGCCGGGGGGACACTCTACGAGCAGTACTTC
-	TRBV7-2	TRBD1	TRBJ1-3	CASSRGQMIGNTIYF	TGTGCCAGCAGCCGGGGACAGATGATCGGAAACACCATATATTTT
-	TRBV7-9	-	TRBJ2-6	CASSVSSGANVLTF	TGTGCCAGCAGCGTAAGCTCTGGGGCCAACGTCCTGACTTTC
-	TRBV11-2	TRBD2	TRBJ2-5	CASSLDGGGETQYF	TGTGCCAGCAGCTTAGATGGGGGAGGGGAGACCCAGTACTTC
-	TRBV18	TRBD1	TRBJ2-1	CASSPPGTGGHNEQFF	TGTGCCAGCTCACCCCCCGGGACAGGAGGGCACAATGAGCAGTTCTTC
-	TRBV6-5	-	TRBJ1-6	CASTRDGYNSPLHF	TGTGCCAGCACCCGAGACGGGTATAATTCACCCCTCCACTTT
-	TRBV10-3	TRBD2	TRBJ2-7	CAISEFNSGSNEQYF	TGTGCCATCAGTGAGTTTAATAGCGGGAGCAACGAGCAGTACTTC
once	TRBV25-1	-	TRBJ2-3	CASRDSGTDTQYF	TGTGCCAGCAGGGACAGTGGCACAGATACGCAGTATTTT
few	TRBV13	TRBD1	TRBJ2-7	CASSSQDRGYYEQYF	TGTGCCAGCAGCTCCCAAGACAGGGGATATTACGAGCAGTACTTC
-	TRBV6-6	TRBD2	TRBJ2-1	CASLDSGGAYNEQFF	TGTGCCAGCTTGGATAGCGGGGGGGCCTACAATGAGCAGTTCTTC
once	TRBV6-1	-	TRBJ1-5	CASSVDPNQPQHF	TGTGCCAGCAGTGTGGACCCAAATCAGCCCCAGCATTTT
-	TRBV28	-	TRBJ2-5	CASSIDGHQETQYF	TGTGCCAGCAGCATCGATGGGCACCAAGAGACCCAGTACTTC
-	TRBV27	-	TRBJ1-2	CASSIDSTANYGYTF	TGTGCCAGCAGTATTGACAGTACGGCGAACTATGGCTACACCTTC
-	TRBV2	-	TRBJ1-1	CASSEEVGTEAFF	TGTGCCAGCAGTGAAGAAGTAGGCACTGAAGCTTTCTTT
-	TRBV29-1	-	TRBJ2-6	CSVVSLANVLTF	TGCAGCGTTGTAAGTCTGGCCAACGTCCTGACTTTC
-	TRBV19	TRBD2	TRBJ2-5	CASSRPSSGSSETQYF	TGTGCCAGTAGTAGACCCTCCAGCGGGAGTTCGGAGACCCAGTACTTC
-	TRBV18	-	TRBJ2-2	CASSPREKTNANTGELFF	TGTGCCAGCTCACCACGAGAGAAGACAAACGCGAACACCGGGGAGCTGTTTTTT
-	TRBV30	-	TRBJ2-1	CAWSTLGQLPGEQFF	TGTGCCTGGAGTACTTTAGGACAGTTACCTGGTGAGCAGTTCTTC
-	TRBV4-1	TRBD2	TRBJ2-1	CASSLTGTSAYNEQFF	TGCGCCAGCAGCCTGACCGGGACTAGCGCCTACAATGAGCAGTTCTTC
-	TRBV15	-	TRBJ2-5	CATTGDNVQETQYF	TGTGCCACCACCGGGGACAACGTGCAAGAGACCCAGTACTTC
-	TRBV28	-	TRBJ1-4	CASSPEVIPGPKLFF	TGTGCCAGCAGCCCCGAAGTTATACCGGGGCCCAAACTGTTTTTT
-	TRBV6-5	-	TRBJ2-3	CASSPGQGYTDTQYF	TGTGCCAGCAGTCCGGGCCAGGGGTACACAGATACGCAGTATTTT
-	TRBV29-1	TRBD1	TRBJ2-7	CSVAGQGGRGEQYF	TGCAGCGTTGCGGGACAGGGAGGGCGAGGCGAGCAGTACTTC
-	TRBV7-9	-	TRBJ2-7	CASSPQGPYEQYF	TGTGCCAGCAGTCCTCAAGGGCCCTACGAGCAGTACTTC
-	TRBV9	-	TRBJ1-1	CASSVDGVQGKTEAFF	TGTGCCAGCAGCGTAGACGGTGTTCAGGGAAAAACTGAAGCTTTCTTT
-	TRBV28	-	TRBJ2-5	CASSLVQTQETQYF	TGTGCCAGCAGTTTAGTGCAGACCCAAGAGACCCAGTACTTC
-	TRBV6-5	TRBD2	TRBJ2-7	CASSYSNSGSYEQYF	TGTGCCAGCAGTTACTCAAATAGCGGGAGCTACGAGCAGTACTTC
-	TRBV6-1	TRBD1	TRBJ1-2	CASRGDRFYGYTF	TGTGCCAGCAGGGGGGACAGGTTCTATGGCTACACCTTC
once	TRBV7-9	TRBD1	TRBJ1-2	CASSLQGANYGYTF	TGTGCCAGCAGCCTACAGGGGGCTAACTATGGCTACACCTTC
-	TRBV4-1	TRBD1	TRBJ1-2	CASSQETGPNYGYTF	TGCGCCAGCAGCCAAGAGACAGGGCCTAACTATGGCTACACCTTC
-	TRBV4-3	-	TRBJ1-1	CASSQEGQGNTEAFF	TGCGCCAGCAGCCAAGAGGGTCAGGGTAACACTGAAGCTTTCTTT
-	TRBV5-8	TRBD1	TRBJ1-2	CASSRGTGGYGYTF	TGTGCCAGCAGCCGAGGGACAGGGGGTTATGGCTACACCTTC